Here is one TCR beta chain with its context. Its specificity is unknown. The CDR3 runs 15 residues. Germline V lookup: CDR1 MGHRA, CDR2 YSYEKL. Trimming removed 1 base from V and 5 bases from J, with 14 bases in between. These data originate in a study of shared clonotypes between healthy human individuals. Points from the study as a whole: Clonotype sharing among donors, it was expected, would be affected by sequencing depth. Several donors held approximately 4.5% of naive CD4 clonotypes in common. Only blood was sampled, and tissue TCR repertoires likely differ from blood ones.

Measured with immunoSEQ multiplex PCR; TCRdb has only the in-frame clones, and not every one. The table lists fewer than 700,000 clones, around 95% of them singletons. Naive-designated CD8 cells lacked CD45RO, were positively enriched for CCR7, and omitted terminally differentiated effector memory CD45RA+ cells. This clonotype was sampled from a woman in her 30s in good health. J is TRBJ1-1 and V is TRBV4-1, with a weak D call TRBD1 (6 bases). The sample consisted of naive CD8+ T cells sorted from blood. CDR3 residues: CASSQGQQGRTEAFF. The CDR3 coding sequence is TGCGCCAGCAGCCAAGGGCAGCAGGGGAGGACTGAAGCTTTCTTT.